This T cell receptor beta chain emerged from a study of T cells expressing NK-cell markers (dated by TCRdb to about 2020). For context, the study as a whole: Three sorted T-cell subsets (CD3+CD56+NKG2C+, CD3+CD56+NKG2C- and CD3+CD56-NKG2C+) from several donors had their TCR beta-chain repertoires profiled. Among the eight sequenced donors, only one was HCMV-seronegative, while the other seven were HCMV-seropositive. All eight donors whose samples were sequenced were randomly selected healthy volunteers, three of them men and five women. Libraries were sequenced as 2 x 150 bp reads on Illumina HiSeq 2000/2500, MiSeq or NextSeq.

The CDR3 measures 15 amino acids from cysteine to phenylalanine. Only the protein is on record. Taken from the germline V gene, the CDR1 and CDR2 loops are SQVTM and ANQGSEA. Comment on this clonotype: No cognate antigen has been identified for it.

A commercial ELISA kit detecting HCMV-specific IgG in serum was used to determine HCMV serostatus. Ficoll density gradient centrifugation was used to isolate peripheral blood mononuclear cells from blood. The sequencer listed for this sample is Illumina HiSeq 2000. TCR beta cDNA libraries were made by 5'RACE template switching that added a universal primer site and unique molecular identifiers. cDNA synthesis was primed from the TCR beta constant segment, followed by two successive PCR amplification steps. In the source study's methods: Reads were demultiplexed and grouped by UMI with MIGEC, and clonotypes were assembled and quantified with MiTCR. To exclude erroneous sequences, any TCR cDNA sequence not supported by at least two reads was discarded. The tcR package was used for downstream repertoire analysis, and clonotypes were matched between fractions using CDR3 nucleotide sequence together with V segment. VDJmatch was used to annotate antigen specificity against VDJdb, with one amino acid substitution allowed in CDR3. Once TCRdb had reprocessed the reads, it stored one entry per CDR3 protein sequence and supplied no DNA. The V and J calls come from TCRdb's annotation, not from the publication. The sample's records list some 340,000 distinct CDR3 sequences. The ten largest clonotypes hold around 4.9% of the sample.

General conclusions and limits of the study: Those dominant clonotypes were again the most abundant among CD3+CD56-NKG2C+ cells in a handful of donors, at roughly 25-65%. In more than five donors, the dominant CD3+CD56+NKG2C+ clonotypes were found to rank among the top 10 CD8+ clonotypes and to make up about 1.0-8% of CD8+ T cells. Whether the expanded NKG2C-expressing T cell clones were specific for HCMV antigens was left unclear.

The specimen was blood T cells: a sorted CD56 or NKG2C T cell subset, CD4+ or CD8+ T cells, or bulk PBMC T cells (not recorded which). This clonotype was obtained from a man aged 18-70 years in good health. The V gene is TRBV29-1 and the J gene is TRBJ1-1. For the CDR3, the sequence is CSVGRTALMNTEAFF.